Below are 24 T cell receptor beta chains sequenced from a single sample in a study of cytomegalovirus exposure and HLA in healthy donors. Researchers ran the PCR with 60 Vbeta and 13 Jbeta primers. The protocol was immunoSEQ multiplex PCR, while the TCRdb copy is restricted to in-frame clones and leaves out a portion. The sample holds some 34,000 clones, roughly 67% seen once. Specimen: PBMCs. The receptor source for this set is a man aged 40-55 years in good health and CMV-seropositive.

The chain has TRBV9 and TRBJ2-3; 7 nucleotides agree with TRBD2. Looked up from germline, CDR1 is SGDLS and CDR2 is YYNGEE. V lost 4 bases, J lost 4 bases, and 12 bases stayed unmatched. This CDR3 contains 16 residues. Here the CDR3 DNA reads TGTGCCAGCAGCTCCCCCGAGGCGGGGGTTGCAGATACGCAGTATTTT. Residues: CASSSPEAGVADTQYF.

This clone was picked up one time. The chain employs TRBV7-2 and TRBJ1-2, with TRBD1 identical over 8 bases. CDR3 size: 13 residues. Losses at the gene ends were 5 bases for V and 8 bases for J; bases not matched to a gene: 7. Per the germline V gene, CDR1 is SGHTA and CDR2 is FQGNSA. The CDR3 sequence is CASSPDRVGGYTF. CDR3 bases: TGTGCCAGCAGCCCGGACAGGGTAGGAGGCTACACCTTC.

This clone was picked up one time. This chain connects TRBV2 to TRBJ2-7; tentative D call: TRBD1 (6 bases). The CDR3 runs 11 residues. Trimming removed 7 bases from V and 8 bases from J, with 12 bases in between. The V gene's germline CDR1 is SNHLY and CDR2 FYNNEI. This CDR3 reads CASNRVLQQYF. The CDR3 DNA is TGTGCCAGCAACAGGGTCTTGCAGCAGTACTTC. The entire variable domain, with the rest obtained from reference TRBV2 and TRBJ2-7, is as follows: EPEVTQTPSHQVTQMGQEVILRCVPISNHLYFYWYRQILGQKVEFLVSFYNNEISEKSEIFDDQFSVERPDGSNFTLKIRSTKLEDSAMYFCASNRVLQQYFGPGTRLTVT.

The rearrangement uses TRBV18 and TRBJ2-1; TRBD2 matches 7 bases. This CDR3 is built from 15 residues. J gave up 7 bases and V 2 bases, and 8 bases lay outside the gene matches. Germline CDR1 KGHSH, CDR2 LQKENI. The CDR3 protein is CASSPSTVGGNEQFF. CDR3 DNA sequence: TGTGCCAGCTCACCAAGTACAGTGGGGGGGAATGAGCAGTTCTTC. Variable domain in full (rest from reference TRBV18 and TRBJ2-1): NAGVMQNPRHLVRRRGQEARLRCSPMKGHSHVYWYRQLPEEGLKFMVYLQKENIIDESGMPKERFSAEFPKEGPSILRIQQVVRGDSAAYFCASSPSTVGGNEQFFGPGTRLTVL.

CDR3 nucleotides: TGCAGCGTTAAGTGGCGACAGCTAATGAACACTGAAGCTTTCTTT. Its translation: CSVKWRQLMNTEAFF. The J gene is TRBJ1-1, the V gene TRBV29-1, with D perhaps matching TRBD1 (5 bases). Germline lookup yields CDR1 SQVTM and CDR2 ANQGSEA. Trimming left V 5 bases short and J 0 bases short, with 16 bases between. The CDR3 contains 15 residues.

This clone is labeled as medium-sized. The V call is TRBV25-1, the J call TRBJ1-5, with D possibly being TRBD1 (6 bases). The CDR3 spans 14 residues. The V gene lost 5 bases and the J gene lost 1 base, with 9 bases spanning the gap. Germline CDR1 is MGHDK and CDR2 is SYGVNS. The CDR3 loop reads CASSSTGSNQPQHF. The CDR3 nucleotides read TGTGCCAGCAGTTCGACAGGAAGCAATCAGCCCCAGCATTTT.

This chain links TRBV7-7 with TRBJ2-2, with D uncertain. The CDR3 is 14 amino acids. From germline, CDR1 is SSHAT and CDR2 FNYEAQ (reference sequence). V lost 2 bases and J lost 6, with 10 bases in between. This CDR3 is CASSLTVSAGELFF. The CDR3 DNA follows: TGTGCCAGCAGCTTAACTGTGAGCGCCGGGGAGCTGTTTTTT.

This clone showed up just a few times. The gene calls are TRBV5-6 and TRBJ1-5; D remains ambiguous. Germline CDR1 and CDR2: SGHDT and YYEEEE. The CDR3 runs to 14 residues. Trimming took off 2 bases at V and 3 bases at J, with 9 bases between the two ends. The CDR3 region is CASSFSGDNQPQHF. The CDR3 DNA sequence: TGTGCCAGCAGCTTTTCCGGGGACAATCAGCCCCAGCATTTT.

The rearrangement links TRBV7-2 to TRBJ2-3, with TRBD2 matching over 15 bases. The CDR3 runs 16 residues. CDR1 is SGHTA and CDR2 is FQGNSA in the germline V gene. With V trimmed by 6 bases and J by 5 bases, 6 bases remained unmatched. The CDR3 region is CASRAGTSGGLDTQYF. The CDR3 nucleotides read TGTGCCAGCAGGGCCGGGACTAGCGGGGGGTTAGATACGCAGTATTTT.

This clone showed up just a few times. This chain joins TRBV30 and TRBJ2-3, with TRBD2 matching over 8 bases. Germline V gene data show CDR1 as GTSNPN and CDR2 as SVGIG (reference sequence). The junction had 5 bases not matched to a gene; V was cut back by 2 bases and J by 4 bases. This CDR3 is built from 14 residues. CDR3 nucleotides: TGTGCCTGGAGTACAGCGGGGGCCCCAGATACGCAGTATTTT. Its translation is CAWSTAGAPDTQYF.

This clone was detected a few times. V and J are TRBV29-1 and TRBJ1-3; TRBD1 is a possible D gene (5 bases). Trimming pared 2 bases from V and 2 bases from J, leaving 7 bases between. The CDR3 extends over 13 amino acids. The germline CDR1 and CDR2 sequences are SQVTM and ANQGSEA. This CDR3 is CSVEQGTGNTIYF. For the CDR3, the DNA is TGCAGCGTTGAACAGGGAACTGGAAACACCATATATTTT.

This CDR3 reads CASSYSNRAGNQPQHF. The CDR3 nucleotides are TGTGCCAGCAGTTACTCGAACAGGGCGGGCAATCAGCCCCAGCATTTT. The rearrangement uses TRBV6-5 and TRBJ1-5; D perhaps matches TRBD1 (6 bases). Germline CDR1 reads MNHEY; CDR2 reads SVGAGI. Trimming removed 0 bases at V and 2 bases at J, with 11 bases between. The CDR3 contains 16 residues.

This chain connects TRBV11-2 to TRBJ1-1; TRBD1 agrees at 8 bases. This CDR3 has 16 amino acids. CDR1 and CDR2 (germline): SGHAT, FQNNGV. J gave up 4 bases and V 0 bases, and 7 bases lay outside the gene matches. The CDR3 DNA is TGTGCCAGCAGCTTAGAAGGGCCAGGGGGCCTCACTGAAGCTTTCTTT. This gives the protein CASSLEGPGGLTEAFF.

A note on this clone: At one end, the junction sequence differs from germline, possibly due to a read error. V gene TRBV11-1 combines with J gene TRBJ2-7, with a tentative D call TRBD1 (5 bases). From germline, CDR1 is SGHAT and CDR2 FQDESV (reference sequence). The CDR3 has 15 residues. The CDR3 loop reads CTSSLLTGKDYEQYF. CDR3 DNA: TGTACCAGCAGCTTATTAACAGGAAAAGACTACGAGCAGTACTTC.

This chain connects TRBV4-2 to TRBJ1-5; 10 positions match TRBD1. This CDR3 spans 16 amino acids. Germline CDR1 and CDR2: LGHNA and YNFKEQ. Trimming removed 0 bases from V and 5 bases from J; junction bases left unmatched: 4. The CDR3 DNA sequence: TGTGCCAGCAGCCAAGATGAGGACAGGGGGTATCAGCCCCAGCATTTT. It encodes CASSQDEDRGYQPQHF.

The chain joins TRBV5-4 to TRBJ1-6; 10 positions agree with TRBD1. The CDR3 contains 15 residues. The germline V gene encodes CDR1 SGHNT and CDR2 YYREEE (reference sequence). After removal of 3 bases from V and 5 bases from J, the junction contained 2 bases not matched to a gene. Written as DNA, the CDR3 is TGTGCCAGCAGCTGGGGACAGGGGAATAATTCACCCCTCCACTTT. As protein: CASSWGQGNNSPLHF.

This chain uses TRBV30 with TRBJ1-1; a possible D gene is TRBD1 (6 bases). V was trimmed by 3 bases and J by 0 bases, leaving 14 bases between them. Germline CDR1 and CDR2: GTSNPN and SVGIG (reference sequence). The CDR3 has 15 residues. The CDR3 DNA is TGTGCCTGGAGAGGAGCGGGGGGCATGAACACTGAAGCTTTCTTT. This gives the protein CAWRGAGGMNTEAFF. Using reference TRBV30 and TRBJ1-1 for the parts outside the CDR3, the full variable domain is SQTIHQWPATLVQPVGSPLSLECTVEGTSNPNLYWYRQAAGRGLQLLFYSVGIGQISSEVPQNLSASRPQDRQFILSSKKLLLSDSGFYLCAWRGAGGMNTEAFFGQGTRLTVV.

The rearrangement joins TRBV29-1 to TRBJ2-3, with TRBD2 matching over 7 bases. Trimming at V came to 1 base and at J to 5 bases, leaving 6 bases not matched to a gene. This CDR3 comprises 14 residues. In germline, CDR1 is SQVTM, CDR2 ANQGSEA. CDR3 sequence: CSVEGTLAVDTQYF. DNA for the CDR3: TGCAGCGTTGAAGGGACTCTAGCGGTAGATACGCAGTATTTT.

This chain connects TRBV5-5 to TRBJ2-7; TRBD2 aligns across 8 bases. This CDR3 contains 16 residues. V lost 4 bases to trimming and J lost 0 bases; unmatched junction nucleotides: 9. The germline CDR1 and CDR2 sequences are SGHKS and YYEKEE (reference sequence). CDR3 loop: CASSRGGGPTSYEQYF. CDR3 sequence (DNA): TGTGCCAGCAGCCGGGGGGGAGGACCAACCTCCTACGAGCAGTACTTC.

Only a few counts were recorded for this clone. The chain is built from TRBV10-3 and TRBJ1-2; TRBD1 aligns across 10 bases. The CDR3 extends over 12 amino acids. With 11 bases clipped from V and 7 bases from J, the junction kept 7 bases outside the gene matches. CDR1 is ENHRY, CDR2 SYGVKD, per germline. Written as DNA, the CDR3 is TGTGCCTCCGGGACAGGGGATGGTGGCTACACCTTC. Residues: CASGTGDGGYTF.

V is TRBV7-9 and J is TRBJ1-1; unclear D gene. The CDR3 loop spans 13 amino acids. V was shortened by 2 bases and J by 0 bases, with 4 bases between the two germline ends. CDR1 SEHNR and CDR2 FQNEAQ come from the germline V gene (reference sequence). The CDR3 here is CASSLWLNTEAFF. Written as DNA, the CDR3 is TGTGCCAGCAGCTTATGGCTGAACACTGAAGCTTTCTTT.

This clone was detected only a few times. The genes are TRBV6-5 and TRBJ2-3; 11 bases match TRBD2. The ends lost 6 bases at V and 10 bases at J; junction bases unmatched: 6. The CDR3 is made up of 13 amino acids. Germline values: CDR1 MNHEY, CDR2 SVGAGI. In DNA, the CDR3 is TGTGCCAGCAGACGCTTGGGACTAGCGGCGCAGTATTTT. This sequence encodes CASRRLGLAAQYF.

This chain uses TRBV11-3 with TRBJ2-4, with D maybe TRBD1 (5 bases). In germline, CDR1 is SGHNT, CDR2 YENEEA. V dropped 5 bases and J dropped 0 bases, with 17 bases sitting between them. This CDR3 comprises 17 residues. This CDR3 reads CASSRLVGAEAKNIQYF. DNA of the CDR3: TGTGCCAGCAGCCGACTCGTAGGGGCTGAAGCCAAAAACATTCAGTACTTC.

V is TRBV29-1 and J is TRBJ2-5; D is ambiguous. Per germline, CDR1 SQVTM and CDR2 ANQGSEA. This CDR3 is built from 11 residues. The ends were cut back, 4 bases at V and 2 bases at J, with 5 bases in the middle. The CDR3 is CSVGSQETQYF. The DNA of the CDR3 is TGCAGCGTTGGTTCACAAGAGACCCAGTACTTC.